This T cell receptor beta chain originates from a study of T cell responses to AZD1222 COVID-19 vaccine. CDR1 is MGHDK and CDR2 is SYGVNS in the germline V gene. With V trimmed by 2 bases and J by 0 bases, 6 bases remained unmatched. There are 16 residues in the CDR3. Study results and limitations: Elevations in Spike-specific TCR breadth and depth followed administration of two AZD1222 doses. The reported proportion of spike-specific TCRs targeting unmutated variant regions was nearly half. Repertoires in all cases were sampled only once the peak T cell response had passed.

Pooling covered second doses at about 4 or about 12 weeks. A remark on this clone: As yet, its antigen is unknown.

Sequencing used immunoSEQ multiplex PCR; TCRdb keeps in-frame clones, though not all of them. The sample carries roughly 140,000 clones, approximately 90% recorded once. This TCR came from an adult who received the AZD1222 COVID-19 vaccine. V gene TRBV25-1 combines with J gene TRBJ2-7; 8 positions match TRBD1. The specimen was peripheral blood, collected 28 days after the second AZD1222 dose. CDR3: CASSEGETGASYEQYF. The CDR3 coding sequence is TGTGCCAGCAGTGAAGGGGAGACAGGGGCCTCCTACGAGCAGTACTTC.